This T cell receptor beta chain was recovered during a study of T cell responses to AZD1222 COVID-19 vaccine. Points from the study as a whole: An increase in Spike-specific TCR breadth and depth was observed after two AZD1222 doses. Across the whole spike, CD4 TCRs peaked at regions 160-218 and 743-854.

A remark on this clone: Its antigen is still unknown.

This CDR3 comprises 15 residues. The germline V gene has CDR1 LGHNA and CDR2 YSLEER. Trimming shortened V by 4 bases and J by 3 bases, and 13 bases separated the two germline ends. Profiling relied on immunoSEQ multiplex PCR, and the TCRdb table lists in-frame clones only, not all of them. Of over 150,000 clones listed, roughly 90% were seen once; the top ten hold 5% to 6%. This receptor was taken from an adult in good health. The sequencing used peripheral blood, collected on day 0 of MenACWY control vaccination. This chain connects TRBV4-3 to TRBJ2-1; weak D call: TRBD2 (6 bases). CDR3 protein: CASSPFWRDYNEQFF. CDR3 bases: TGCGCCAGCAGCCCGTTTTGGCGGGACTACAATGAGCAGTTCTTC.